Below, one TCR beta chain is given with its context. The record originates from a study of blood T cell repertoires in COVID-19. Study-wide context: Some COVID-19 samples were acute and others convalescent; all came from the United States, Italy and Spain. Sources were T cells, B-cell-depleted T cells, or PBMCs; the material itself was cDNA or gDNA.

The CDR3 length is 13 residues. V lost 5 bases to trimming and J lost 9 bases; unmatched junction nucleotides: 7. Categorization into cohorts depended on clinical history that participants reported. Method: immunoSEQ multiplex PCR; TCRdb's copy keeps in-frame clones and lacks some. The table lists around 220,000 clones, around 90% of them singletons. The sequenced sample was PBMCs or T cells enriched from blood (not recorded which). The clonotype originates from a woman aged 30 to 39 with acute COVID-19. The chain employs TRBV12-3 or TRBV12-4 and TRBJ2-7; TRBD2 matches at 10 bases. CDR3 sequence (DNA): TGTGCCAGCAGTCTCGGACTAGCGGCGGGGCAGTACTTC. Its translation is CASSLGLAAGQYF.